This entry features one T cell receptor beta chain sequence. Authors' analysis steps: Quantification of nucleated cells was approximated via reference gene primer amplification. The table came from immunoSEQ multiplex PCR; TCRdb's copy has only in-frame clones and leaves some out. V and J calls and clone size are given by that table; D and trimming were obtained from the DNA. Of some 250,000 clones in the sample, about 85% were seen once. The data originate from a study of blood T cell repertoires in COVID-19. Study-wide background: Spain, Italy and the United States supplied samples that represented acute and convalescent COVID-19. Sources were T cells, B-cell-depleted T cells, or PBMCs; the material itself was cDNA or gDNA.

The length of the CDR3 is 17 residues. The V gene end was trimmed by 4 bases and the J gene end by 0 bases; junction bases not matched to a gene: 8. Germline V gene sequence: CDR1 MDHEN, CDR2 SYDVKM. This TCR came from a woman aged 80 or older with acute or convalescent COVID-19. Sequenced: peripheral blood. The rearrangement uses TRBV28 and TRBJ2-5, with 10 bases identical to TRBD2. The CDR3 DNA reads TGTGCCAGCAGTTCGCCCCGTAGCGGGGGGTACCAAGAGACCCAGTACTTC. It is translated as CASSSPRSGGYQETQYF.